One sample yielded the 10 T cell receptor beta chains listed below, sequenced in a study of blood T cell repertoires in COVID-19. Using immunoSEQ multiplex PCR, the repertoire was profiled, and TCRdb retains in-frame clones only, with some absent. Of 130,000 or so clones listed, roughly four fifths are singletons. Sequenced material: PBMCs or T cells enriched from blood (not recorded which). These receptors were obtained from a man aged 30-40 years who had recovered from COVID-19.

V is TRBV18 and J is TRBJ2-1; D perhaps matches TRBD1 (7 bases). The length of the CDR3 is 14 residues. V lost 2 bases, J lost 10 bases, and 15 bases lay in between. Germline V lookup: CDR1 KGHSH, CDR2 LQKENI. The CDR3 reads CASSPKAGGLEQFF. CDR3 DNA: TGTGCCAGCTCACCAAAGGCAGGGGGACTGGAGCAGTTCTTC.

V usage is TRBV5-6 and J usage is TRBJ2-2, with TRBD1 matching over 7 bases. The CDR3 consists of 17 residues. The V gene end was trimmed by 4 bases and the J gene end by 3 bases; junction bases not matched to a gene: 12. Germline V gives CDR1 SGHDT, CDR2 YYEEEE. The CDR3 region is CASSRTGFSGDTGELFF. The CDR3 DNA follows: TGTGCCAGCAGCCGGACAGGATTTAGTGGGGACACCGGGGAGCTGTTTTTT.

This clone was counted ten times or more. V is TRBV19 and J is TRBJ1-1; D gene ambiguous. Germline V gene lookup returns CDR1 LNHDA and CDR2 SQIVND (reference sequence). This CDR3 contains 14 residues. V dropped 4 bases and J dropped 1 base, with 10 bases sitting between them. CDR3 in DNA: TGTGCCAGTAGTACCTTCGCCAGGAACACTGAAGCTTTCTTT. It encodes CASSTFARNTEAFF.

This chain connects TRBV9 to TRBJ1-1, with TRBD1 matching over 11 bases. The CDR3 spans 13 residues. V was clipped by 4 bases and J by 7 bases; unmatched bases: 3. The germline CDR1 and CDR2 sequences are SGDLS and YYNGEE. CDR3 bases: TGTGCCAGCAGCCTTGGGACAGGGGGTGAAGCTTTCTTT. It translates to CASSLGTGGEAFF.

The CDR3 here is CASSPGVGSPYNEQFF. The CDR3 DNA reads TGTGCCAGCAGCCCCGGGGTGGGAAGTCCCTACAATGAGCAGTTCTTC. The J gene is TRBJ2-1, the V gene TRBV7-9, with a tentative D call TRBD2 (5 bases). V lost 5 bases to trimming and J lost 2 bases, with 16 bases between them. The CDR3 runs 16 residues. CDR1 and CDR2 from the germline V gene are SEHNR and FQNEAQ (reference sequence). The full variable domain, completed using reference TRBV7-9 and TRBJ2-1, is DTGVSQNPRHKITKRGQNVTFRCDPISEHNRLYWYRQTLGQGPEFLTYFQNEAQLEKSRLLSDRFSAERPKGSFSTLEIQRTEQGDSAMYLCASSPGVGSPYNEQFFGPGTRLTVL.

Here the CDR3 reads CAWSQKGLYNQPQHF. For the CDR3, the DNA is TGTGCCTGGAGCCAGAAGGGACTTTACAATCAGCCCCAGCATTTT. V gene TRBV30 combines with J gene TRBJ1-5; maybe TRBD1 (5 bases). Per germline, CDR1 GTSNPN and CDR2 SVGIG (reference sequence). The CDR3 sequence is 15 residues long. Deletions cut 3 bases from V and 3 bases from J, with 15 bases between.

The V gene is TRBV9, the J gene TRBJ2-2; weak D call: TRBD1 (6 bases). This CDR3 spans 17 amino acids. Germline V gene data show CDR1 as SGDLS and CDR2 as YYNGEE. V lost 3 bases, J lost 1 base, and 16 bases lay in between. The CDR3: CASSETYGTMNTGELFF. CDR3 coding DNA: TGTGCCAGCAGCGAAACCTACGGGACAATGAACACCGGGGAGCTGTTTTTT.

In DNA, the CDR3 is TGCGCCAGCAGCTTGGTCGGGGTTGGCACAGATACGCAGTATTTT. This codes for CASSLVGVGTDTQYF. The chain is built from TRBV5-1 and TRBJ2-3; TRBD2 might be the D (5 bases). CDR1 is SGHRS, CDR2 YFSETQ, per germline. This CDR3 region has 15 residues. Trimming removed 0 bases at V and 1 base at J, with 9 bases between. The whole variable domain, remainder taken from reference TRBV5-1 and TRBJ2-3, is KAGVTQTPRYLIKTRGQQVTLSCSPISGHRSVSWYQQTPGQGLQFLFEYFSETQRNKGNFPGRFSGRQFSNSRSEMNVSTLELGDSALYLCASSLVGVGTDTQYFGPGTRLTVL.

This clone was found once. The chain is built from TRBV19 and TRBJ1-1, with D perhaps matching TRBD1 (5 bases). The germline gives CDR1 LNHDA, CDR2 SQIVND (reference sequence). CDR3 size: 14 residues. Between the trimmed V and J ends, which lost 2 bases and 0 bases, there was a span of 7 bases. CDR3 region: CASSIWGVNTEAFF. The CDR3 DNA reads TGTGCCAGTAGTATATGGGGCGTGAACACTGAAGCTTTCTTT.

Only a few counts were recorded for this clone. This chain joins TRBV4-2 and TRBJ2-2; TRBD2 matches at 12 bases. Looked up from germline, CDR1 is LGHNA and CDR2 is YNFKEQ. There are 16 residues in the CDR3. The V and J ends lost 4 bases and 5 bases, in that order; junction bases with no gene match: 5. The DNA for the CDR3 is TGTGCCAGCAGCCCCCCTAGCGGGGGGGCAACCGGGGAGCTGTTTTTT. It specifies CASSPPSGGATGELFF.